The present entry profiles one T cell receptor (beta chain) with its context. What antigen it recognizes has not been identified. Base quality data are lacking; no much larger clone is found one base away. This sample stems from a study of cytomegalovirus exposure and HLA in healthy donors (dated 2017 in TCRdb). Notes on the research overall: An earlier analysis of some 600 of the donors reported about 260 Gb of sequence data and 95 million to 130 million unique TCR beta sequences obtained from 180 million or so T cells. In a later genetic analysis, genome-wide SNP genotypes for about three fifths of the roughly 670 donors were used, and that subset was treated as a discovery cohort. Class I and class II HLA loci were covered by the typing at four-digit resolution. All discovery cohort repertoires had been generated using a single sequencing platform. Besides the first cohort of approximately 670 subjects, a separate validation cohort made up of 95 to 150 different subjects was used. Donor age, sex, ethnicity and CMV serostatus were compiled together with the repertoire data. The later analysis used no new phenotypic data to find candidate immune exposures, relying instead on TCR beta sequences and their occurrence across donors. In a later analysis, previously published TCR beta repertoires from 666 donors were re-analyzed and high-resolution HLA genotyping was added so that TCR occurrence patterns could be studied. A handful of DR-DQ haplotypes were treated as single units for association and clustering because of strong linkage in the cohort. An earlier analysis of 587 of the donors used high-throughput TCR beta sequencing to judge whether each TCR beta V gene segment behaved as functional or pseudogenic. High-throughput TCR immunosequencing, statistical association of individual TCRs with disease status, and machine learning were combined to predict cytomegalovirus infection status. Using immunosequencing, the study profiled T cell repertoires from 550 to 750 subjects and related those repertoires to cytomegalovirus serostatus. An early release covering 550 to 700 HLA-typed donors comprised roughly 300 gigabases of sequencing data and about 90 million unique TCR sequences. Of the approximately 400 genotyped donors, 81% fell in the genetic ancestry cluster associated with self-reported Caucasian donors. The study was designed to test whether signatures of past pathogen exposure could be identified by cataloging public T cell receptors. The number of typed donors differed by locus: about 629-640 for A, B, C, DRB1 and DQB1; about 520 for DQA1; approximately 600 for DPA1; and around 450 for DPB1. Among some 400 genotyped donors of the cohort, an average of around 240,000 unique TCR beta nucleotide sequences were sequenced per donor, roughly 20% of them non-productive. Broad study findings and their caveats: When HLA alleles, especially DR and DQ, strongly co-occurred, attributing TCR associations to individual alleles was difficult. A few of the identified cytomegalovirus-associated TCR beta chains were confirmed in vitro to be specific for cytomegalovirus antigens. Because counts were too low, about 15 rarely observed V segments, including chromosome 9 orphons, were left out of the earlier analysis of about 620 of the donors. Presence/absence analyses assumed roughly uniform sequencing depth across donors, an assumption that may not hold. Cytomegalovirus status was reported to be diagnosed by the classifier with high specificity and sensitivity in both the original and validation cohorts. The cohort was sequenced for TCR beta chains only, and without alpha or paired-chain data the features that could be detected were limited. The study gave a list of about 170 TCR beta chains associated with cytomegalovirus. For the cohort, immune exposure information was limited to CMV serostatus. A further reported finding was that TCR beta sequences accurately predicted the HLA-A and HLA-B alleles for most subjects in the first cohort. A later analysis found that TCR association rates varied across HLA loci, with DRB1 alleles showing the most associated TCRs and HLA-C alleles the fewest. Most TCR sequences were observed very rarely across donors, whereas some public TCRs were present in many individuals. Broadly in line with IMGT annotations, most TCR beta V segments showed up in productive rearrangements about 90% or about 30% of the time in an earlier analysis of a few hundred of the donors. HLA typing was unavailable for some donors at each locus, so association tests used only the typed subset. In a later analysis, several top co-occurrence clusters were reported to appear linked to parvovirus B19, influenza, CMV and Epstein-Barr virus. At a false discovery rate of 0.05, a later analysis linked around 17,000 TCR beta sequences to specific HLA alleles. A cluster of highly shared sequence variants was judged likely to represent a technical artifact of the sequencing pipeline. In a later analysis, most CMV-associated TCR beta chains were found to appear HLA-restricted, with HLA associations seemingly driven largely by CMV exposure. Because the 87-base-pair reads could not distinguish some IMGT-functional V segments, including TRBV6-2 and TRBV6-3, those segments were excluded. According to a later genetic analysis, donors in an Asian-associated ancestry cluster had fewer N-insertions in productive TCRs than the approximately 650-donor mean. Correlated functional status among segregating V segments might be attributable to linkage disequilibrium, but an unknown experimental factor could not be ruled out. It was suggested by the authors that the approach could potentially be generalized to other disease states and immunological phenotypes. V-gene and J-gene trimming of TCR beta chains was associated with a missense DCLRE1C variant in a later genetic analysis, and the association was replicated in an independent cohort. Compared with equally common non-associated chains, HLA-associated TCR beta chains in a later analysis were more clonally expanded and had lower generation probabilities.

The CDR3 numbers 15 residues from cysteine through phenylalanine. Only the CDR3 part of the read is kept: 45 bases, read in frame from the first base. Trimming takes 3 bases off V and 7 bases off J; junction bases not matched to a gene: 9. Sequences MDHEN (CDR1) and SYDVKM (CDR2) are obtained from the germline V gene. The cohort comprised hundreds of healthy bone marrow donors. At the time of sampling, all cohort members were nominally healthy, though unrecorded immune exposures were likely present. The donor tested CMV seropositive and was one of the 289 seropositive cohort members. Every donor gave a peripheral blood sample, and the peripheral blood mononuclear cells from that sample were used for TCR beta sequencing. The Qiagen DNeasy Blood Extraction Kit was used to extract genomic DNA from the blood cell samples. To prepare the library, the immunoSEQ multiplex PCR assay was applied. A mixture of 60 forward primers for TCR Vbeta segments and 13 reverse primers for TCR Jbeta segments was used in the multiplex PCR. A multiplex PCR assay on genomic DNA amplified the CDR3 region of rearranged TCR beta genes. The Illumina HiSeq System was used to sequence the amplified TCR beta libraries as 87-base-pair reads. As for how the authors treated the data: Across the roughly 640 repertoires, a later analysis counted tens of millions of unique TCR beta chains, around 11 million of which were shared by at least two donors. Raw reads were error-corrected and collapsed into unique sequences by a nearest-neighbor algorithm in which closely related sequences were merged to remove PCR and sequencing errors. CDR3 sequences were aligned to IMGT reference sequences to assign V, D and J gene segments. For a sequence to be retained, a match of at least six nucleotides was required to both a V gene segment and a J gene segment. Rearrangements were called productive when the CDR3 lacked stop codons and stayed in frame with V and J; all others were non-productive. Following IMGT convention, CDR3 was defined as the stretch from the second conserved V-encoded cysteine up to the conserved J-encoded phenylalanine. Sequences without an unambiguous match to a single V gene segment were excluded from the earlier analysis of approximately 600 of the donors. An earlier analysis of 500 to 700 of the donors classified V segments as functional when productive rearrangements were above 56.7% and as segregating when the standard deviation between donors was above 5%. A statistical classification framework was built to diagnose cytomegalovirus status from the catalog of TCR beta chain sequences. V and J gene assignment, in a later analysis, came from comparing TCR nucleotide sequences with IMGT/GENE-DB human TR gene sequences. A later analysis assigned CDR3 sequences and most-parsimonious VDJ recombination scenarios with the TCRdist pipeline. In a later analysis, every TCR beta chain was defined by the combination of its CDR3 amino acid sequence and its V-gene family, and reads without a unique V-gene family were dropped. A later analysis removed 600 or so highly shared, low-generation-probability nucleotide sequences to deal with suspected cross-contamination and a sequencing artifact. In a later analysis, a clonal expansion index was calculated for each public chain from normalized within-repertoire ranks of inferred template counts. A later analysis computed generation probabilities with a VDJ recombination model fitted to out-of-frame rearrangements, and checked the results against IGoR. Hypergeometric tests were used in a later analysis to score TCR-TCR, TCR-HLA and TCR-CMV co-occurrence, with a repertoire-size bias correction applied to the TCR pairs. A later analysis estimated false discovery rates by permuting HLA or CMV assignments 20 times. A later analysis grouped co-occurring TCRs with DBSCAN, adding TCRdist sequence similarity when clustering within HLA-allele-positive subsets. Repertoires with fewer than 30,000 or more than 120,000 public chains, plus five repertoires with anomalous nucleotide sharing, were excluded from co-occurrence clustering. Here the immuneACCESS table is served through TCRdb, limited to in-frame sequences with V and J called. Missing clones are a known gap in these copies; in checked studies unresolved V genes cover under half, and the rest lacks a known reason. From that table come the V and J calls and clone size; the DNA was used to work out D and trimming. The table for this sample lists about 190,000 clones; about 80% of them were counted only once. The top ten clones comprise 12% to 15% of the sample.

The sequence derives from a woman aged 25 to 45 in good health and CMV-seropositive. Sample: PBMCs. Here the chain combines TRBV28 and TRBJ1-5, and TRBD1 aligns with 7 junction nucleotides. The CDR3 sequence is CASSFQRQGRQPQHF. In nucleotide form, the sequence is TGTGCCAGCAGTTTCCAGAGACAGGGTCGGCAGCCCCAGCATTTT.